The clone carrying this T cell receptor (beta chain) turned up a few times. The antigen is not known. This specimen belongs to a study of T cells in Graves' hyperthyroidism and ophthalmopathy. RNA transcripts yielded amplified TCR beta CDR3 regions. HTBI primers drove first-round RT-PCR of the TCR CDR3. TCRdb re-derived calls from the multiplex PCR reads in MiXCR, one entry per CDR3 protein. The profile shows about 700,000 distinct CDR3 sequences, approximately 14% of them singletons. Overall study results and limits: Ophthalmopathy stood apart from stable hyperthyroidism in a 13 V-J model. Ophthalmopathy was model-predicted a median approximately six months pre-onset. Most thyroid clonotypes that were expanded above 0.001 also turned up in blood.

Diagnosis relied on clinical symptoms, serum thyroxine and TRAb, thyroid ultrasound and orbital computed tomography. With 0 bases removed from V and 6 bases from J, the gap between germline ends came to 13 bases. CDR3 length equals 14 residues. Germline V CDR1 and CDR2: SQVTM, ANQGSEA. This sequence was found in a woman aged 18 to 35 with Graves' hyperthyroidism. This chain links TRBV29-1 with TRBJ2-3; TRBD1 is a possible D gene (5 bases). Specimen: blood. DNA for the CDR3: TGCAGCGTTGAAGATCGGTCAGCAGGGGATACGCAGTATTTT. Its translation is CSVEDRSAGDTQYF.